This T cell receptor (beta chain) was obtained from a study of OX40 agonist ivuxolimab in advanced cancers. Study-wide context: Prior therapy, whether anti-PD-1, anti-PD-L1 or anti-CTLA-4, was allowed, and less than 45% had some. One hepatocellular carcinoma and two cutaneous melanoma patients partially responded.

Sequencing used immunoSEQ multiplex PCR; TCRdb keeps in-frame clones, though not all of them. The sample shows about 65,000 clones, 87% of them seen only once. Germline values: CDR1 MRHNA, CDR2 SNTAGT. The CDR3 totals 11 residues. The germline V and J ends were trimmed by 10 bases and 4 bases, with 9 bases remaining between them. J is TRBJ2-3 and V is TRBV6-4; no definite D call. The receptor was derived from an adult with an advanced solid tumor such as melanoma, head and neck, liver or kidney cancer. The sequencing used CD4+ or CD8+ T cells sorted from blood, collected in a trial of the OX40 agonist ivuxolimab. CDR3 sequence: CATKSSDTQYF. CDR3 DNA sequence: TGTGCCACCAAGTCCTCAGATACGCAGTATTTT.